This note documents a single T cell receptor beta chain sequence. Its target is unknown. Per germline, CDR1 SGHRS and CDR2 YFSETQ. The CDR3 loop spans 13 amino acids. V lost 4 bases and J 4 bases, leaving 11 bases between the germline ends. This sample stems from a study of vaccination and CD4 T cells after COVID-19. Study context: For each participant, vaccination comprised two doses of either the BNT162b2 or the mRNA-1273 vaccine. Post-COVID samples had a sampling time that fell a median 101 days after diagnosis (range 35 to 161).

General study points: Post-vaccination, and not before, a median approximately 86% of reactive clones appeared in convalescent patients.

Described treatment: roughly 11-day PBMC culture with coronavirus spike peptide pools or control peptides (ViraFEST assay). From the unexposed donor, CD4+ T cells were collected ahead of the COVID-19 pandemic (2011-2018). Cultured CD4+ T cell DNA was sequenced using the Oncomine TCR Beta short-read assay. Genomic DNA was isolated from CD4+ T cells that had been cultured. TCRdb re-called the PCR reads through MiXCR, storing one row per CDR3 protein. The sample yields 5,000 to 7,000 distinct CDR3 sequences, roughly 35% seen once. Sequenced input: CD4+ T cells from blood, cultured in vitro. V usage is TRBV5-1 and J usage is TRBJ1-1, with D hard to call. The receptor was isolated from a human donor in good health. The CDR3 loop reads CASSPQWGTEAFF. In nucleotides, the CDR3 is TGCGCCAGCAGCCCGCAGTGGGGCACTGAAGCTTTCTTT.